The 14 T cell receptor beta chains in this list originate from one sample, sequenced in a study of T cell repertoires in aging, cancer and after chemotherapy. Rearranged V-D-J TRB sequences were amplified with a mixed TRB-A/B primer pool. One entry per CDR3 protein results from TCRdb running MiXCR on the multiplex PCR reads. Of about 11,000 distinct CDR3 sequences in the sample, 25% to 30% were seen once. Amplification of TCR beta used genomic DNA extracted from peripheral blood. Sample: blood. These receptors were collected from a human donor in good health.

This rearrangement joins TRBV6-5 to TRBJ2-7, with D possibly called TRBD1 or TRBD2 (5 bases each). Germline V gene lookup returns CDR1 MNHEY and CDR2 SVGAGI. Trimming cost V 2 bases and J 6 bases, with 17 bases left between them. The length of the CDR3 is 15 residues. The CDR3 spells CASSYRGSRLGEQYF. In DNA form, the CDR3 reads TGTGCCAGCAGTTACCGGGGCAGCCGCTTGGGCGAGCAGTACTTC.

This clonotype was detected only a few times. Here the CDR3 DNA reads TGTGCCAGCAATAACGAAATCAGAGGGCTTGGCTACACCTTC. Its protein product is CASNNEIRGLGYTF. V gene TRBV28 combines with J gene TRBJ1-2; no reliable D call. CDR1 is MDHEN and CDR2 is SYDVKM in the germline V gene. Deletions cut 7 bases from V and 7 bases from J, with 19 bases between. This CDR3 comprises 14 residues.

This clonotype showed up just a few times. The V gene is TRBV18, the J gene TRBJ2-2; the D gene is possibly TRBD2 (5 bases). Germline-derived CDR1 and CDR2 are KGHSH and LQKENI. V dropped 2 bases and J dropped 3 bases, with 7 bases sitting between them. CDR3 length: 14 residues. The CDR3, as DNA: TGTGCCAGCTCACCAAGGCGGGACACCGGGGAGCTGTTTTTT. Protein product: CASSPRRDTGELFF.

Within the sample, this clonotype is medium-sized (0.01 to 0.1%). V usage is TRBV30 and J usage is TRBJ1-2; 8 nucleotides line up with TRBD1. This CDR3 comprises 14 residues. Trimming removed 0 bases from V and 3 bases from J; junction bases left unmatched: 3. The germline V gene has CDR1 GTSNPN and CDR2 SVGIG (reference sequence). The CDR3 DNA reads as TGTGCCTGGAGTGTAACAGGGGGATACTATGGCTACACCTTC. It encodes CAWSVTGGYYGYTF.

The chain couples TRBV7-2 to TRBJ1-6, with 7 bases matching TRBD1. Germline assignment: CDR1 SGHTA and CDR2 FQGNSA. This CDR3 region has 14 residues. The V gene end was trimmed by 4 bases and the J gene end by 17 bases; junction bases not matched to a gene: 14. The CDR3 DNA reads TGTGCCAGCAGCTCGCAATACACAGGGGAAGGGGTCCACTTT. Its protein product is CASSSQYTGEGVHF.

The CDR3 loop is CATSDWLDRGGNTEAFF. DNA of the CDR3: TGTGCCACCAGTGATTGGTTGGACAGAGGGGGGAACACTGAAGCTTTCTTT. V usage is TRBV24-1 and J usage is TRBJ1-1, with D possibly matching TRBD1 (6 bases). Germline V gives CDR1 KGHDR, CDR2 SFDVKD. This CDR3 spans 17 amino acids. The ends were cut back, 2 bases at V and 1 base at J, with 16 bases in the middle.

J is TRBJ1-5 and V is TRBV10-1, with 8 bases matching TRBD1. V trimming: 10 bases; J trimming: 6 bases; junction bases outside the gene matches: 20. This CDR3 has 17 residues. The germline CDR1 and CDR2 sequences are WNHNN and SYGVQD (reference sequence). The CDR3 here is CATTLGSQTGEGQPQHF. The CDR3 bases are TGCGCCACCACTTTGGGTAGTCAGACAGGGGAAGGTCAGCCCCAGCATTTT.

J is TRBJ1-2 and V is TRBV24-1; 11 bases line up with TRBD1. Germline CDR1 reads KGHDR; CDR2 reads SFDVKD. This CDR3 is built from 17 residues. Unmatched junction bases numbered 9, after V lost 3 bases and J lost 4 bases. In nucleotides, the CDR3 is TGTGCCACCAGTGATGACACCGGGACAGGGGGAATCTATGGCTACACCTTC. Its protein product is CATSDDTGTGGIYGYTF.

The chain joins TRBV6-4 to TRBJ1-5; perhaps TRBD1 as D (6 bases). Looked up from germline, CDR1 is MRHNA and CDR2 is SNTAGT. This CDR3 contains 21 residues. Trimming shortened V by 2 bases and J by 1 base, and 27 bases separated the two germline ends. CDR3 sequence reads: CASSDPGAGRIPRESNQPQHF. Written as DNA, the CDR3 is TGTGCCAGCAGTGACCCAGGGGCGGGACGGATCCCTAGGGAGAGCAATCAGCCCCAGCATTTT.

The rearrangement joins TRBV18 to TRBJ2-3; TRBD2 is a possible D gene (5 bases). V was cut by 3 bases and J by 1 base, with 11 bases left in between. The CDR3 is made up of 15 amino acids. CDR1 KGHSH and CDR2 LQKENI come from the germline V gene. CDR3 in DNA: TGTGCCAGCTCACCTTGGACCGGGGGCACAGATACGCAGTATTTT. This gives the protein CASSPWTGGTDTQYF.

The gene calls are TRBV9 and TRBJ2-6, with unresolved D. There are 13 residues in the CDR3. Trimming took off 6 bases at V and 0 bases at J, with 4 bases between the two ends. Germline V gene sequence: CDR1 SGDLS, CDR2 YYNGEE. CDR3 DNA: TGTGCCAGCAAAGCCTCTGGGGCCAACGTCCTGACTTTC. This translates into CASKASGANVLTF.

This clonotype showed up just a few times. V gene TRBV5-6 combines with J gene TRBJ1-4; D perhaps matches TRBD1 (6 bases). The germline V and J ends were trimmed by 5 bases and 5 bases, with 13 bases remaining between them. Germline CDR1 reads SGHDT; CDR2 reads YYEEEE. The CDR3 length is 14 residues. In DNA, the CDR3 is TGTGCCAGCAGGGCAAGGGGGACCAATGAAAAACTGTTTTTT. This gives the protein CASRARGTNEKLFF.

The chain links TRBV7-2 to TRBJ2-1; no clear D gene. CDR3 length: 12 residues. V lost 1 base and J lost 16, with 14 bases in between. Germline-derived CDR1 and CDR2 are SGHTA and FQGNSA. The CDR3 here is CASSLGRHRRFF. The CDR3 DNA reads as TGTGCCAGCAGCTTAGGACGGCACCGGAGATTCTTC.

This clonotype has just one count. The chain joins TRBV6-1 to TRBJ2-2, with D hard to call. This CDR3 spans 20 amino acids. The germline gives CDR1 MNHNS, CDR2 SASEGT. V shed 0 bases and J shed 1 base, with 21 bases lying between them. DNA for the CDR3: TGTGCCAGCAGTGAAGCTTTCTCCTTTTTAACGGCAAGGAACACCGGGGAGCTGTTTTTT. This codes for CASSEAFSFLTARNTGELFF.